The 15 T cell receptor beta chains reported below all come from one sample, sequenced in a study of T-cell reconstitution after alpha-beta-depleted transplantation in children. The TCRbeta library incorporated unique molecular identifiers. TCRdb itself ran the PCR reads through MiXCR, one entry per CDR3 protein. The data contain some 310,000 distinct CDR3 sequences, roughly 25% of them singletons. This specimen consisted of PBMCs, mostly from graft donor cells, obtained 180 days after TCRalphabeta/CD19-depleted stem cell transplant. The source is a male patient younger than 18 who had a stem cell transplant for acute lymphoblastic leukemia, so the T cells may come from the graft donor.

This clonotype was seen just once. Written as DNA, the CDR3 is TGTGCCAGCAGCCCCTCCCGGACAGGTGACGAGACCCAGTACTTC. It yields the protein CASSPSRTGDETQYF. The chain couples TRBV5-6 to TRBJ2-5; 7 bases fit TRBD1. CDR3 length: 15 amino acids. Germline CDR1 is SGHDT and CDR2 is YYEEEE. V shed 4 bases and J 5 bases; nucleotides not matched to a gene: 11.

This clonotype was detected a few times. The chain is built from TRBV5-6 and TRBJ2-3; tentative D call: TRBD2 (5 bases). The V end was cut by 0 bases, the J end by 8 bases, with 13 bases between. The CDR3 runs 14 residues. Germline CDR1 SGHDT, CDR2 YYEEEE. The CDR3 sequence is CASSLGLFPGTQYF. CDR3 bases: TGTGCCAGCAGCTTGGGACTATTTCCGGGTACGCAGTATTTT.

The chain uses TRBV5-1 and TRBJ2-5, with D possibly TRBD2 on 5 matching bases. The end of the DNA aligns better with TRBJ2-1, so the J call may be wrong. This CDR3 has 13 residues. From germline, CDR1 is SGHRS and CDR2 YFSETQ. CDR3 loop: CASIREVQETQFF. The CDR3 DNA reads TGCGCCAGCATTCGGGAAGTCCAAGAGACCCAGTTCTTC.

This clonotype was seen many times. This chain connects TRBV20-1 to TRBJ2-7; the match to TRBD2 covers 11 bases. CDR1 is DFQATT, CDR2 SNEGSKA, per germline (reference sequence). This CDR3 comprises 14 residues. The J segment lost 3 bases and the V segment lost 3 bases, leaving 4 bases of the junction unmatched. The DNA for the CDR3 is TGCAGTGCTAGCCCCGGGACTAGCGGCTACGAGCAGTACTTC. Translated, it gives CSASPGTSGYEQYF.

Concerning this clonotype itself: The junction does not match germline at one end; this may be a read error. This rearrangement joins TRBV6-5 to TRBJ1-1; D not certain. CDR3 length: 12 residues. CDR1 is MNHEY, CDR2 SVGAGI, per germline. This CDR3 is CSREGTNTEAFF. The CDR3 nucleotides read TGCTCTCGGGAGGGTACGAACACTGAAGCTTTCTTT.

The V call is TRBV7-2, the J call TRBJ2-1; D is unresolved. V lost 3 bases to trimming and J lost 6 bases, with 9 bases between them. This CDR3 comprises 13 residues. Germline V gene data show CDR1 as SGHTA and CDR2 as FQGNSA. The CDR3 DNA follows: TGTGCCAGCAGCTTGGGCCTTATCAATGAGCAGTTCTTC. This gives the protein CASSLGLINEQFF.

The DNA of the CDR3 is TGTGCCAGCAGCTTGTTCGCCGGGACAGGGGGCACAAAGACCCAGTACTTC. Amino acids: CASSLFAGTGGTKTQYF. The chain is built from TRBV5-5 and TRBJ2-5, with 12 bases that match TRBD1. The V segment lost 1 base and the J segment 6 bases; nucleotides outside the gene matches: 10. The CDR3 totals 17 residues. The germline V gene has CDR1 SGHKS and CDR2 YYEKEE (reference sequence).

This clonotype appeared a few times. This chain links TRBV4-1 with TRBJ2-7; 8 positions agree with TRBD2. The germline V gene encodes CDR1 MGHRA and CDR2 YSYEKL. V gave up 4 bases and J gave up 3 bases; unmatched junction bases: 11. This CDR3 region has 16 residues. The CDR3, as DNA: TGCGCCAGCAGCCCCTCTAGCGGGTGGGACGGCTACGAGCAGTACTTC. Translation gives CASSPSSGWDGYEQYF.

The rearrangement links TRBV15 to TRBJ2-2, with D possibly called TRBD1 or TRBD2 (5 bases each). The germline V gene encodes CDR1 LNHNV and CDR2 YYDKDF (reference sequence). V was cut by 0 bases and J by 5 bases, with 13 bases left in between. This CDR3 comprises 16 residues. The CDR3: CATSRDGGGTTGELFF. The CDR3 nucleotides are TGTGCCACCAGCAGAGATGGTGGGGGAACTACCGGGGAGCTGTTTTTT.

The rearrangement uses TRBV12-3 or TRBV12-4 and TRBJ2-7; perhaps TRBD1 as D (6 bases). V was trimmed by 6 bases and J by 3 bases, leaving 12 bases between them. The CDR3 contains 13 residues. Here the CDR3 DNA reads TGTGCCAGCAGGGGGGACATCAACTACGAGCAGTACTTC. Its translation: CASRGDINYEQYF.

The chain employs TRBV9 and TRBJ2-2; 10 bases map to TRBD1. The CDR3 is 15 amino acids. The ends lost 5 bases at V and 5 bases at J; junction bases unmatched: 6. CDR1 and CDR2 (germline): SGDLS, YYNGEE. CDR3 bases: TGTGCCAGCAGGACCGGGACAGGGGTTACCGGGGAGCTGTTTTTT. It encodes CASRTGTGVTGELFF.

This clonotype showed up just a few times. The chain has TRBV5-6 and TRBJ1-3; perhaps TRBD1 as D (6 bases). Trimming shortened V by 5 bases and J by 4 bases, and 16 bases separated the two germline ends. CDR3 length: 15 amino acids. Germline V gene lookup returns CDR1 SGHDT and CDR2 YYEEEE. This chain's CDR3 is CASSSPGHWGNTIYF. The CDR3 region has the DNA TGTGCCAGCAGTTCGCCGGGACACTGGGGAAACACCATATATTTT.

This clonotype has just a few counts. This chain uses TRBV27 with TRBJ1-2; no firm D call. Trimming stripped 8 bases from V and 4 bases from J, with 20 bases between. The CDR3 spans 15 residues. Germline values: CDR1 MNHEY, CDR2 SMNVEV (reference sequence). This CDR3 is CASSGKWRRSYGYTF. The CDR3 DNA follows: TGTGCCAGCTCTGGGAAGTGGCGGAGAAGCTATGGCTACACCTTC.

This clonotype was counted only a few times. The gene calls are TRBV7-3 and TRBJ2-1; D is possibly TRBD2 (6 bases). Per germline, CDR1 SGHTA and CDR2 FQGTGA. CDR3 length equals 15 residues. Trimming removed 1 base from V and 5 bases from J, with 12 bases in between. CDR3 sequence reads: CASSLSGTANNEQFF. The CDR3 DNA follows: TGTGCCAGCAGCTTAAGCGGGACTGCGAACAATGAGCAGTTCTTC.

This chain connects TRBV12-3 or TRBV12-4 to TRBJ2-2; 8 nucleotides match TRBD2. The CDR3 has 14 residues. Trimming removed 2 bases from V and 7 bases from J; junction bases left unmatched: 3. In nucleotides, the CDR3 is TGTGCCAGCAGTTTAAGCGGGAGAATCGGGGAGCTGTTTTTT. It yields the protein CASSLSGRIGELFF.